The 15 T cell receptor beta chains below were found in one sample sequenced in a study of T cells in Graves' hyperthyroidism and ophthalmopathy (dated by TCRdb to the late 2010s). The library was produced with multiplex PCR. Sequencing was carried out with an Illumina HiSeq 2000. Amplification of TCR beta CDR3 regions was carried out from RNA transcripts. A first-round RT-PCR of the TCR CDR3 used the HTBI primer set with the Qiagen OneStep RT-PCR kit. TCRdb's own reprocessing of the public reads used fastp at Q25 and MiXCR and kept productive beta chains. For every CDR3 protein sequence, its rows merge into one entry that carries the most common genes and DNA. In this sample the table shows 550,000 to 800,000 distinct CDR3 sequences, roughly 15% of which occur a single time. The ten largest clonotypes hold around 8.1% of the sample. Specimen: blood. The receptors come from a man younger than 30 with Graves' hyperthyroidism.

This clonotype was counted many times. CDR3 loop: CAWSGDRGIYEQYF. CDR3 sequence (DNA): TGTGCCTGGAGCGGGGACAGAGGGATCTACGAGCAGTACTTC. The chain employs TRBV30 and TRBJ2-7, with 7 bases that match TRBD1. The CDR3 covers 14 residues. Germline V gene data show CDR1 as GTSNPN and CDR2 as SVGIG (reference sequence). After removal of 3 bases from V and 3 bases from J, the junction contained 8 bases not matched to a gene.

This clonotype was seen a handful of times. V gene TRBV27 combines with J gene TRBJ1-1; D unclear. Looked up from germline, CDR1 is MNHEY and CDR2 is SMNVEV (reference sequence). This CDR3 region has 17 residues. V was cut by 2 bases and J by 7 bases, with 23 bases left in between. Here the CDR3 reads CASSLRIRGLQGCEAFF. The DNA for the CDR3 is TGTGCCAGCAGTTTAAGAATCCGGGGTCTTCAAGGATGTGAAGCTTTCTTT.

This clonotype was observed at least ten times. The CDR3 bases are TGTGCCAGCAGTTACTCCGGGACAGTCGACGAGGAGCAGTACTTC. Amino acid sequence: CASSYSGTVDEEQYF. The genes are TRBV6-5 and TRBJ2-7; the match to TRBD1 covers 7 bases. Germline lookup yields CDR1 MNHEY and CDR2 SVGAGI. J lost 7 bases, V lost 0 bases, and 9 bases had no gene match. The CDR3 extends over 15 amino acids.

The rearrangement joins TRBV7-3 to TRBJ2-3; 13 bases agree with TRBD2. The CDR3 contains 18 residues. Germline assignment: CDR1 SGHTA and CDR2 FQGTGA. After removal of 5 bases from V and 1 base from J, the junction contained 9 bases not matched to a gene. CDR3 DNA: TGTGCCAGCAGCACCACTAGCGGGAGGGTTTTTGGCACAGATACGCAGTATTTT. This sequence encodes CASSTTSGRVFGTDTQYF.

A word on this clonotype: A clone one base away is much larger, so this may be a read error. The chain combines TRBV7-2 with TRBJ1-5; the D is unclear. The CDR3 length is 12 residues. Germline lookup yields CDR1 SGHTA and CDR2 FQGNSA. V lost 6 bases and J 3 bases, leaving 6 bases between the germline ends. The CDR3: CASREANQPQHF. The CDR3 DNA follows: TGTGCCAGCAGGGAAGCCAATCAGCCCCAGCATTTT.

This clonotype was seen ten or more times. CDR3 coding DNA: TGTGCCAGCAGTCCCCCGACAGGGGAATACGAGCAGTACTTC. Its protein product is CASSPPTGEYEQYF. V and J are TRBV28 and TRBJ2-7; 8 bases line up with TRBD1. Germline V gene lookup returns CDR1 MDHEN and CDR2 SYDVKM. After removal of 5 bases from V and 4 bases from J, the junction contained 7 bases not matched to a gene. This CDR3 comprises 14 residues.

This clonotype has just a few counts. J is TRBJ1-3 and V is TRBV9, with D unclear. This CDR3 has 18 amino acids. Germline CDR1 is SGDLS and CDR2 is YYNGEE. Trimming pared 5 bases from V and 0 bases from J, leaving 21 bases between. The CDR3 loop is CASSFTKPRMGSGNTIYF. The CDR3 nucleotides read TGTGCCAGCAGTTTCACCAAACCTCGAATGGGCTCTGGAAACACCATATATTTT.

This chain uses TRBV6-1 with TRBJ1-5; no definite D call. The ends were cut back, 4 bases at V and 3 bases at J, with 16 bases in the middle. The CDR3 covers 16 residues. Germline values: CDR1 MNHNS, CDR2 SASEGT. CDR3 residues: CASSAWETKFNQPQHF. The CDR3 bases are TGTGCCAGCAGTGCATGGGAGACTAAGTTCAATCAGCCCCAGCATTTT.

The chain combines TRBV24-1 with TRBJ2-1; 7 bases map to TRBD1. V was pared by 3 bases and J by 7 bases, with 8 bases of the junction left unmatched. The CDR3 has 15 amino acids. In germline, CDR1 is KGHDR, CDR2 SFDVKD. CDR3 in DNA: TGTGCCACCAGTGATCGACAGGGTATCTTAAATGAGCAGTTCTTC. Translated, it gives CATSDRQGILNEQFF.

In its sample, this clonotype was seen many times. For the CDR3, the DNA is TGTGCCACCGGGAACACAGATGAAGCTTTCTTT. This sequence encodes CATGNTDEAFF. The chain joins TRBV2 to TRBJ1-1, with unresolved D. V lost 10 bases and J lost 7, with 13 bases in between. The CDR3 totals 11 residues. Germline CDR1 is SNHLY and CDR2 is FYNNEI.

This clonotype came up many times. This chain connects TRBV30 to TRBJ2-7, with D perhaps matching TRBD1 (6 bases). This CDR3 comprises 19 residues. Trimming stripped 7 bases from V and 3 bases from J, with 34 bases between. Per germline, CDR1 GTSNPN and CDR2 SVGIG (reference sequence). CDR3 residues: CASSPEPEQGPRPHYEQYF. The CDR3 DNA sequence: TGTGCCTCCTCCCCCGAACCAGAACAGGGTCCTAGGCCCCACTACGAGCAGTACTTC.

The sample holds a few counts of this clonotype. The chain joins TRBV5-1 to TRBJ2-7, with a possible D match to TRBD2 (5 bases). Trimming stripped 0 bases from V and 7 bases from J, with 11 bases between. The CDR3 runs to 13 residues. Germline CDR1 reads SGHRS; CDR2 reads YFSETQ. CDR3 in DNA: TGCGCCAGCAGCTTGGGGCCATCGGGGGAGCAGTACTTC. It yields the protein CASSLGPSGEQYF.

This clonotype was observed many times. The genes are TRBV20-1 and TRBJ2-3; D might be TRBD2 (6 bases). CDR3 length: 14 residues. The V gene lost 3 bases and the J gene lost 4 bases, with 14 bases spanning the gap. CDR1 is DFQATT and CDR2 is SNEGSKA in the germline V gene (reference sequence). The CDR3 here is CSARGGGPADTQYF. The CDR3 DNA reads TGCAGTGCTAGGGGGGGAGGCCCTGCAGATACGCAGTATTTT.

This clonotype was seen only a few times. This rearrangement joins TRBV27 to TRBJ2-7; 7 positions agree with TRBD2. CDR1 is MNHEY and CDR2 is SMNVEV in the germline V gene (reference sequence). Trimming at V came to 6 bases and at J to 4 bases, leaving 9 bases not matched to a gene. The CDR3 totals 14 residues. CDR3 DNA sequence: TGTGCCAGCAGCGACCGCCCGGGAGGATACGAGCAGTACTTC. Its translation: CASSDRPGGYEQYF.

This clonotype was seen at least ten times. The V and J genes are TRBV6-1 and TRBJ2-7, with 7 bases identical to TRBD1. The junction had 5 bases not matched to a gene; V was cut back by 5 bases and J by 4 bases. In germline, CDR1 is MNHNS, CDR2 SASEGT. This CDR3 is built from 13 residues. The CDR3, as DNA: TGTGCCAGCAGTCTGGACAGGTTATACGAGCAGTACTTC. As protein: CASSLDRLYEQYF.